The entry below gives a single T cell receptor (beta chain) sequence along with its context. Its antigen remains undetermined. Its ends do not fully match the called genes, so a read error is possible. This sample is drawn from a study of blood T cells in healthy people across ages (dated by TCRdb to 2014 to 2015). For the study in its entirety: Template switching captured roughly one uniquely barcoded TCR beta cDNA molecule per two T cells in model experiments. To avoid experimental bias, donors of different ages were randomly spread across the sequencing lanes. Using the same blood draw, the study looked at two additional independent replicas of 1 million unique cDNA reads for two donors, one aged 18 to 30 and the other aged 80 or older. To track age-related changes in TCR beta repertoire diversity, the study relied on deep sequencing normalized with unique cDNA molecular identifiers. The donors were split into four age groups: young (average around 15 years), middle-aged (roughly 39), aged (about 62) and long-lived (over 75).

Study-wide conclusions, independent of this receptor: As age increased, observed TCR beta diversity per million T cells dropped in a roughly linear way, and a significant reduction was already evident by age 40. The CMV infection status of donors was not known, potentially confounding age-related changes in expanded clonotypes. The long-lived group showed more naive CD4+ T cells, fewer expanded clones and increased TCR diversity than the aged group, suggesting age selection. A strong correlation was found between observed TCR beta diversity and the percentage of naive T cells measured by flow cytometry. Estimates of total diversity from one million sequenced T cells were regarded as lower bounds and underestimates. Bulk unsorted PBMC profiling prevented conclusive comparison of naive and antigen-experienced compartments.

The donors were 40 or so Caucasian individuals from Russia, aged 6 to 90 years, who were systemically healthy. Each donor gave 8.5 to 10 milliliters of peripheral blood, collected into EDTA-treated Vacutainer tubes. PBMCs were isolated by Ficoll-Paque density-gradient centrifugation, with at least 6.5 million obtained per sample. Total RNA was extracted from PBMCs with Trizol reagent, with at least 5.5 micrograms obtained per sample. For every donor, an aliquot of PBMCs went through flow cytometry to measure the percentages of naive CD45RAhigh/CD27high T cells. Including the terminal cysteine and phenylalanine, the CDR3 comprises 14 residues. The DNA shown is the 42-base CDR3, in frame from base 1. The germline V gene (reference sequence) supplies CDR1 MNHEY and CDR2 SMNVEV. Receptor libraries were prepared by 5' RACE. A second roughly 6 to 11 cycle PCR used a sample-barcoded 5' primer and a J-beta primer mix. A template-switch 5' adaptor carrying 12 random nucleotides introduced a unique molecular identifier onto each TCR beta cDNA molecule. At least 2.5 million CDR3-containing paired-end reads were obtained from each sample. The Mint cDNA synthesis kit, primed by a TRBC-specific oligonucleotide, was used to synthesize first-strand cDNA from all RNA. Following uracil-DNA glycosylase treatment, all cDNA underwent a first 18-cycle PCR with the universal primers M1SS and BC2_uni_R. The source study handled its data this way. Each sample was normalized by randomly selecting 1 million high-quality reads, each carrying a distinct molecular identifier. Reads with shared molecular identifiers were discarded instead of being binned into consensus sequences. MiTCR, set to a Q25 quality threshold and the strictest error-elimination algorithm, was used for CDR3 identification, clonotype clustering and error correction. A nonparametric unseen species model with Euler transformation was used to estimate a lower bound on total TCR beta diversity. The public reads were run again by TCRdb, first through fastp at Q25 and then through MiXCR, and only productive beta chains were kept. Rows are unified per CDR3 protein, each entry keeping the most common DNA and genes. The V and J calls were not made by the authors but by TCRdb's processing. This sample lists around 1,900,000 distinct CDR3 sequences; about two fifths were detected once. More than 20% of the sample is in the top ten clones.

Sequenced input: blood. This TCR derives from a human donor in good health. This chain joins TRBV27 to TRBJ2-3, with 7 bases aligning to TRBD1. The CDR3 protein sequence reads: CATSTGVNTGTQYF. The DNA sequence is given as TGTGCCACCTCTACAGGGGTTAACACAGGTACGCAGTATTTT.